The T cell receptor beta chain described here comes from a study of T cells in Graves' hyperthyroidism and ophthalmopathy. Hyperthyroidism, newly diagnosed and lasting under 2 months, affected patients aged 18 to 65. Amplified TCR beta CDR3 regions derived from RNA transcripts. During a first-round RT-PCR of the TCR CDR3, the HTBI primer set was used. Using its own MiXCR run on the multiplex PCR reads, TCRdb lists one record per CDR3 protein. Of about 320,000 distinct CDR3 sequences listed, 16% were seen once; the top ten hold approximately 31%. This clonotype was sampled from a man aged 25-45 years with Graves' hyperthyroidism. The sample consisted of blood.

The CDR3 sequence: CANTVGPTSHGYTF. The CDR3 bases are TGTGCCAACACCGTCGGACCCACTTCCCATGGCTACACCTTC. V and J are TRBV6-1 and TRBJ1-2; D uncertain. Trimming shortened V by 10 bases and J by 6 bases, and 21 bases separated the two germline ends. The CDR3 is 14 residues long. Germline CDR1 and CDR2: MNHNS and SASEGT.